The 13 T cell receptor beta chains reported below all come from one sample, sequenced in a study of blood T cell repertoires in COVID-19. Sequencing used immunoSEQ multiplex PCR; TCRdb keeps in-frame clones, though not all of them. This table has some 270,000 clones, about 90% appearing once. Material for sequencing was peripheral blood. These receptors were collected from a woman in her sixties with COVID-19, enrolled during active disease.

This rearrangement joins TRBV10-3 to TRBJ2-5; D possibly corresponds to TRBD1 (5 bases). V was pared by 2 bases and J by 5 bases, with 9 bases between. In germline, CDR1 is ENHRY, CDR2 SYGVKD. This CDR3 is built from 13 residues. CDR3 amino acids: CAISEGARETQYF. The CDR3 DNA sequence: TGTGCCATCAGTGAGGGGGCACGGGAGACCCAGTACTTC.

The chain joins TRBV3-1 (or the pseudogene TRBV3-2) to TRBJ2-2; D perhaps matches TRBD1 (6 bases). The CDR3 spans 20 residues. Trimming took off 4 bases at V and 1 base at J, with 25 bases between the two ends. The germline CDR1 and CDR2 sequences are LGHDT and YNNKEL (reference sequence). The CDR3 reads CASSRPGHRSGTLNTGELFF. The CDR3 DNA reads TGTGCCAGCAGCCGGCCGGGACATCGCTCCGGAACGCTGAACACCGGGGAGCTGTTTTTT.

This clone was counted a few times. The chain recombines TRBV7-2 with TRBJ2-2; D is ambiguous. CDR1 SGHTA and CDR2 FQGNSA come from the germline V gene. The CDR3 covers 14 residues. V lost 2 bases to trimming and J lost 4 bases, with 8 bases between them. In nucleotides, the CDR3 is TGTGCCAGCAGCTTACGCGGCCGCACCGGGGAGCTGTTTTTT. Amino acid sequence: CASSLRGRTGELFF.

This chain joins TRBV7-9 and TRBJ1-2; D not resolved. Trimming shortened V by 5 bases and J by 0 bases, and 16 bases separated the two germline ends. The germline CDR1 and CDR2 sequences are SEHNR and FQNEAQ (reference sequence). This CDR3 has 16 amino acids. The CDR3 bases are TGTGCCAGCAGCCCCCGGCCTAGACCGGCTAACTATGGCTACACCTTC. This translates into CASSPRPRPANYGYTF.

The chain joins TRBV6-4 to TRBJ1-2, with 8 nucleotides matching TRBD1. Germline loops: CDR1 MRHNA, CDR2 SNTAGT. The ends lost 3 bases at V and 6 bases at J; junction bases unmatched: 6. There are 14 residues in the CDR3. CDR3 residues: CASSEETGVHGYTF. In DNA, the CDR3 is TGTGCCAGCAGTGAAGAGACAGGGGTCCATGGCTACACCTTC.

The chain uses TRBV18 and TRBJ2-3; D perhaps matches TRBD2 (6 bases). This CDR3 spans 16 amino acids. Per germline, CDR1 KGHSH and CDR2 LQKENI. Trimming took off 3 bases at V and 2 bases at J, with 15 bases between the two ends. CDR3 DNA sequence: TGTGCCAGCTCACCGGAGGGCAGGAAAAACACAGATACGCAGTATTTT. The encoded protein is CASSPEGRKNTDTQYF.

This chain links TRBV19 with TRBJ1-6; 8 bases align to TRBD1. CDR3 length: 16 amino acids. Germline CDR1 is LNHDA and CDR2 is SQIVND (reference sequence). With 4 bases clipped from V and 6 bases from J, the junction kept 8 bases outside the gene matches. In DNA, the CDR3 is TGTGCCAGTAGTACTCAAGCAGGGGGCTTTAATTCACCCCTCCACTTT. It yields the protein CASSTQAGGFNSPLHF. The full variable domain, rest sourced from reference TRBV19 and TRBJ1-6, is DGGITQSPKYLFRKEGQNVTLSCEQNLNHDAMYWYRQDPGQGLRLIYYSQIVNDFQKGDIAEGYSVSREKKESFPLTVTSAQKNPTAFYLCASSTQAGGFNSPLHFGNGTRLTVT.

This clone was seen just once. The gene calls are TRBV19 and TRBJ1-1; D is unresolved. Trimming shortened V by 4 bases and J by 6 bases, and 12 bases separated the two germline ends. The germline CDR1 and CDR2 sequences are LNHDA and SQIVND (reference sequence). This CDR3 is built from 13 residues. This CDR3 reads CASSTYSKSEAFF. CDR3 in DNA: TGTGCCAGTAGTACTTACAGTAAATCTGAAGCTTTCTTT.

The chain joins TRBV27 to TRBJ1-4; D remains ambiguous. V gave up 5 bases and J gave up 5 bases, with 12 bases separating them. Germline assignment: CDR1 MNHEY and CDR2 SMNVEV (reference sequence). This CDR3 region has 14 residues. The CDR3 is CASSVNAGNEKLFF. CDR3 nucleotide sequence: TGTGCCAGCAGTGTGAACGCGGGAAATGAAAAACTGTTTTTT. Full variable domain (rest looked up from reference TRBV27 and TRBJ1-4): EAQVTQNPRYLITVTGKKLTVTCSQNMNHEYMSWYRQDPGLGLRQIYYSMNVEVTDKGDVPEGYKVSRKEKRNFPLILESPSPNQTSLYFCASSVNAGNEKLFFGSGTQLSVL.

As concerns this clone: Other DNA sequences in this specimen translate into the identical CDR3. This chain links TRBV5-1 with TRBJ1-1; D uncertain. CDR1 and CDR2 from the germline V gene are SGHRS and YFSETQ. V gave up 5 bases and J gave up 0 bases, with 8 bases separating them. The CDR3 totals 13 residues. CDR3 sequence: CASSREMNTEAFF. As DNA, the CDR3 is TGCGCCAGCAGTCGCGAAATGAACACTGAAGCTTTCTTT.

This clone was observed a few times. The chain recombines TRBV5-4 with TRBJ1-5; 8 nucleotides agree with TRBD1. Germline V gene data show CDR1 as SGHNT and CDR2 as YYREEE (reference sequence). Trimming at V came to 2 bases and at J to 6 bases, leaving 7 bases not matched to a gene. There are 15 residues in the CDR3. For the CDR3, the DNA is TGTGCCAGCAGCTTAAGGACAGGGCTCAGTCAGCCCCAGCATTTT. It specifies CASSLRTGLSQPQHF.

In this sample, this clone turned up a few times. J is TRBJ2-7 and V is TRBV18; D is possibly TRBD1 (6 bases). V gave up 2 bases and J gave up 2 bases, with 10 bases separating them. The germline V gene has CDR1 KGHSH and CDR2 LQKENI. This CDR3 contains 14 residues. CDR3 protein: CASSPNRATYEQYF. The CDR3 DNA reads TGTGCCAGCTCACCAAACAGGGCCACCTACGAGCAGTACTTC.

The V call is TRBV27, the J call TRBJ1-2; 11 bases agree with TRBD1. Germline CDR1 is MNHEY and CDR2 is SMNVEV (reference sequence). Losses at the gene ends were 5 bases for V and 4 bases for J; bases not matched to a gene: 6. The CDR3 has 15 residues. This chain's CDR3 is CASSPRTGGLYGYTF. CDR3 nucleotides: TGTGCCAGCAGTCCCCGGACAGGGGGCCTCTATGGCTACACCTTC.